The rows below give T cell receptor beta chains drawn from one sample of a study of T cell changes during pregnancy in multiple sclerosis. Sequencing used immunoSEQ multiplex PCR; TCRdb keeps in-frame clones, though not all of them. The table records about 59,000 clones, approximately 92% of them present only once. This specimen consisted of peripheral blood, obtained in the first trimester of pregnancy. Receptor source: a female donor with multiple sclerosis, enrolled in a pregnancy study. Each CDR3 is given with its conserved first and last residue. Each record gives: J gene, V gene, CDR3 protein.

J: TRBJ2-1
V: TRBV9
CDR3: CASSPQTSGSDSSYNEQFF

J: TRBJ2-5
V: TRBV5-8
CDR3: CASRRTPTGVQETQYF

J: TRBJ1-4
V: TRBV2
CDR3: CASSEWGQANEKLFF

J: TRBJ2-2
V: TRBV11-2
CDR3: CASSSIRGTGELFF

J: TRBJ2-7
V: TRBV2
CDR3: CASGRTGVHEQYF

J: TRBJ1-4
V: TRBV11-3
CDR3: CASSTGTGDEKLFF

J: TRBJ2-1
V: TRBV7-9
CDR3: CASSLASGTASYNEQFF

J: TRBJ2-2
V: TRBV18
CDR3: CASSPSFRDSNTGELFF

J: TRBJ2-1
V: TRBV14
CDR3: CASGGNVGLAGGNEQFF

J: TRBJ2-1
V: TRBV9
CDR3: CASSARQGYNEQFF

J: TRBJ1-1
V: TRBV4-3
CDR3: CASSPHRSWTEAFF

J: TRBJ2-1
V: TRBV27
CDR3: CASSLTPFGATSGRIYNEQFF

J: TRBJ2-7
V: TRBV19
CDR3: CASSPEGTSGYEQYF

J: TRBJ2-1
V: TRBV6-6
CDR3: CATSGGSNEQFF